The 19 T cell receptor beta chains below come from one sample, sequenced in a study of cytomegalovirus exposure and HLA in healthy donors. PCR amplification relied on 60 Vbeta primers (plus 13 Jbeta primers). Repertoires were generated with immunoSEQ multiplex PCR, while TCRdb's copy carries only in-frame clones and drops some. The sample has around 100,000 clones; the top ten hold about 3%. What was sequenced was PBMCs. The receptors here all came from a middle-aged man in good health and CMV-seronegative.

The chain has TRBV5-4 and TRBJ2-5; 9 nucleotides agree with TRBD2. V lost 0 bases to trimming and J lost 5 bases; unmatched junction nucleotides: 8. Germline CDR1 SGHNT, CDR2 YYREEE (reference sequence). There are 16 residues in the CDR3. The DNA for the CDR3 is TGTGCCAGCAGCTTGGCCGGTGGCGGGGGGGCTGAGACCCAGTACTTC. It yields the protein CASSLAGGGGAETQYF.

The chain couples TRBV6-4 to TRBJ1-3, with 8 bases that match TRBD1. The germline V gene has CDR1 MRHNA and CDR2 SNTAGT. This CDR3 has 15 residues. V was clipped by 7 bases and J by 1 base; unmatched bases: 6. The CDR3 loop reads CASTGQGRSGNTIYF. The CDR3 DNA follows: TGTGCCAGCACCGGACAGGGTCGTTCTGGAAACACCATATATTTT.

V gene TRBV4-3 combines with J gene TRBJ1-2; D possibly corresponds to TRBD1 (5 bases). From germline, CDR1 is LGHNA and CDR2 YSLEER. The CDR3 runs 16 residues. The V end was cut by 1 base, the J end by 7 bases, with 19 bases between. In DNA form, the CDR3 reads TGCGCCAGCAGCCAAGGGTTGGGGACTGGGCTCATTGGCTACACCTTC. Its translation: CASSQGLGTGLIGYTF.

This rearrangement joins TRBV6-1 to TRBJ2-1, with TRBD1 as a possible D gene (6 bases). CDR1 and CDR2 from the germline V gene are MNHNS and SASEGT. The V and J ends lost 8 bases and 7 bases respectively, with 12 bases between them. The CDR3 has 12 residues. The CDR3 DNA reads TGTGCCAGCTGCCGTGACAGGAATGAGCAGTTCTTC. This encodes CASCRDRNEQFF.

Here the CDR3 DNA reads TGTGCCAGCAGCTTAAGACCCACAGTGAACACTGAAGCTTTCTTT. It codes for CASSLRPTVNTEAFF. This rearrangement joins TRBV7-9 to TRBJ1-1, with D unresolved. CDR3 length: 15 amino acids. The V gene lost 2 bases and the J gene lost 0 bases, with 10 bases spanning the gap. Germline values: CDR1 SEHNR, CDR2 FQNEAQ (reference sequence).

This chain joins TRBV11-3 and TRBJ1-6, with a tentative D call TRBD1 (5 bases). From germline, CDR1 is SGHNT and CDR2 YENEEA. Between the trimmed V and J ends, which lost 1 base and 8 bases, there was a span of 15 bases. This CDR3 region has 16 residues. This chain's CDR3 is CASSLGPWTPDSPLHF. CDR3 in DNA: TGTGCCAGCAGCTTAGGTCCGTGGACACCCGATTCACCCCTCCACTTT.

V gene TRBV9 combines with J gene TRBJ2-7, with 11 bases identical to TRBD2. V lost 4 bases to trimming and J lost 4 bases; unmatched junction nucleotides: 16. The germline gives CDR1 SGDLS, CDR2 YYNGEE. CDR3 length: 18 amino acids. CDR3 bases: TGTGCCAGCAGCCCCGGAGGTAACATACTAGCGGGGGTGTACGAGCAGTACTTC. Its protein product is CASSPGGNILAGVYEQYF. Based on the CDR3 plus reference TRBV9 and TRBJ2-7, the full variable domain is DSGVTQTPKHLITATGQRVTLRCSPRSGDLSVYWYQQSLDQGLQFLIQYYNGEERAKGNILERFSAQQFPDLHSELNLSSLELGDSALYFCASSPGGNILAGVYEQYFGPGTRLTVT.

The rearrangement uses TRBV11-2 and TRBJ2-6, with 9 bases matching TRBD1. The germline gives CDR1 SGHAT, CDR2 FQNNGV. J gave up 2 bases and V 5 bases, and 10 bases lay outside the gene matches. This CDR3 is built from 18 residues. The CDR3 spells CASSKEDRGSAGANVLTF. The CDR3 DNA follows: TGTGCCAGCAGCAAAGAGGACAGGGGAAGCGCTGGGGCCAACGTCCTGACTTTC.

The DNA of the CDR3 is TGTGCCAGCAGCGTAGAAACTGCTGCCGATACGCAGTATTTT. Translating it yields CASSVETAADTQYF. The chain recombines TRBV9 with TRBJ2-3; D ambiguous. V lost 0 bases and J 6 bases, leaving 11 bases between the germline ends. This CDR3 has 14 amino acids. Germline lookup yields CDR1 SGDLS and CDR2 YYNGEE.

The gene calls are TRBV10-3 and TRBJ2-7; TRBD1 aligns across 7 bases. Per the germline V gene, CDR1 is ENHRY and CDR2 is SYGVKD. Unmatched junction bases numbered 2, after V lost 0 bases and J lost 3 bases. The CDR3 totals 14 residues. The CDR3 coding sequence is TGTGCCATCAGTGAGTCGGGACAGAACTACGAGCAGTACTTC. Its protein product is CAISESGQNYEQYF.

As concerns this clone: Other DNA sequences of this sample code for an identical CDR3. The chain is built from TRBV5-1 and TRBJ2-3; TRBD1 might be the D (6 bases). This CDR3 region has 16 residues. With 0 bases removed from V and 2 bases from J, the gap between germline ends came to 13 bases. CDR1 is SGHRS and CDR2 is YFSETQ in the germline V gene. CDR3 bases: TGCGCCAGCAGCTTGGTTGGCAGGGGTATCACAGATACGCAGTATTTT. Translating it yields CASSLVGRGITDTQYF.

V is TRBV9 and J is TRBJ2-7; D is possibly TRBD2 (6 bases). There are 13 residues in the CDR3. Trimming cost V 0 bases and J 7 bases, with 11 bases left between them. Germline CDR1 and CDR2: SGDLS and YYNGEE. This chain's CDR3 is CASSVAPEGEQYF. CDR3 DNA: TGTGCCAGCAGCGTAGCACCGGAGGGGGAGCAGTACTTC.

This chain links TRBV6-5 with TRBJ1-5; 10 bases agree with TRBD1. J lost 6 bases, V lost 6 bases, and 5 bases had no gene match. Germline V gives CDR1 MNHEY, CDR2 SVGAGI. The CDR3 has 14 residues. CDR3 region: CASRETGGVQPQHF. As DNA, the CDR3 is TGTGCCAGCAGGGAGACAGGGGGCGTTCAGCCCCAGCATTTT.

The J gene is TRBJ1-5, the V gene TRBV5-6, with D perhaps TRBD1 (6 bases). The germline CDR1 and CDR2 sequences are SGHDT and YYEEEE. V was trimmed by 4 bases and J by 4 bases, leaving 15 bases between them. This CDR3 comprises 15 residues. Here the CDR3 DNA reads TGTGCCAGCAGCCTGAACAGGGCATTAAATCAGCCCCAGCATTTT. This sequence encodes CASSLNRALNQPQHF.

This sequence joins TRBV28 and TRBJ2-3; 7 bases align to TRBD1. The trim removed 3 bases at V and 5 bases at J, leaving 8 bases unmatched. Germline lookup yields CDR1 MDHEN and CDR2 SYDVKM. This CDR3 contains 15 residues. DNA for the CDR3: TGTGCCAGCAGTTTGACAGGGCGGAATTTAGATACGCAGTATTTT. This translates into CASSLTGRNLDTQYF.

The rearrangement links TRBV18 to TRBJ1-1; unclear D gene. CDR1 and CDR2 from the germline V gene are KGHSH and LQKENI. Trimming left V 3 bases short and J 0 bases short, with 11 bases between. The CDR3 extends over 15 amino acids. Written as DNA, the CDR3 is TGTGCCAGCTCACCCCGGTCAGGCTTGAACACTGAAGCTTTCTTT. Its protein is CASSPRSGLNTEAFF.

The chain carries TRBV6-1 and TRBJ1-2; D perhaps matches TRBD1 (6 bases). From germline, CDR1 is MNHNS and CDR2 SASEGT. The CDR3 contains 13 residues. Trimming left V 6 bases short and J 2 bases short, with 10 bases between. This chain's CDR3 is CASSHRENYGYTF. Here the CDR3 DNA reads TGTGCCAGCAGCCACAGGGAGAACTATGGCTACACCTTC.

The chain is built from TRBV11-2 and TRBJ2-3, with 15 bases aligning to TRBD2. The germline V gene encodes CDR1 SGHAT and CDR2 FQNNGV. The V gene end was trimmed by 4 bases and the J gene end by 3 bases; junction bases not matched to a gene: 11. The CDR3 length is 19 residues. In DNA, the CDR3 is TGTGCCAGCAGCTCGCAGAGGGGACTAGCGGGGGGAGTGACAGATACGCAGTATTTT. Its translation is CASSSQRGLAGGVTDTQYF. Together with reference TRBV11-2 and TRBJ2-3, the CDR3 gives the full variable domain: EAGVAQSPRYKIIEKRQSVAFWCNPISGHATLYWYQQILGQGPKLLIQFQNNGVVDDSQLPKDRFSAERLKGVDSTLKIQPAKLEDSAVYLCASSSQRGLAGGVTDTQYFGPGTRLTVL.

This CDR3 is CAWTRDTYEQYF. CDR3 DNA: TGTGCCTGGACCCGGGATACCTACGAGCAGTACTTC. The chain combines TRBV30 with TRBJ2-7; TRBD2 might be the D (5 bases). Germline lookup yields CDR1 GTSNPN and CDR2 SVGIG (reference sequence). This CDR3 spans 12 amino acids. V dropped 4 bases and J dropped 2 bases, with 9 bases sitting between them.